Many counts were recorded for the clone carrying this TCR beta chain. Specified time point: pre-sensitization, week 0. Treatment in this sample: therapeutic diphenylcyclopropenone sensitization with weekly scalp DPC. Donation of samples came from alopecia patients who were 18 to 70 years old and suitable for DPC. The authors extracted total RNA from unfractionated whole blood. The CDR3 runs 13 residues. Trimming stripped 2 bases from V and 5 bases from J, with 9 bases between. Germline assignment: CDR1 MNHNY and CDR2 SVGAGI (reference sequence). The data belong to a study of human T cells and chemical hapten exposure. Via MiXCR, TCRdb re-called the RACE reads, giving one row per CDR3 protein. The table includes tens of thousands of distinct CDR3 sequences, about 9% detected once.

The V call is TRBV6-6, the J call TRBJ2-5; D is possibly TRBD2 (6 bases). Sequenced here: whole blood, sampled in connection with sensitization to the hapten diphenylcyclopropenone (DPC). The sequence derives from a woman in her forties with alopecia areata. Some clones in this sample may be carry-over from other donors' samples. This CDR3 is CASSYGGGETQYF. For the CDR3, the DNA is TGTGCCAGCAGTTACGGTGGGGGGGAGACCCAGTACTTC.